The present T cell receptor beta chain was sequenced within a study of technical replicates of blood from several donors. The repertoire was sequenced with immunoSEQ multiplex PCR; TCRdb's copy has only in-frame clones and lacks some. The sample comprises tens of thousands of clones, 90% to 95% of which are singletons, and 3.5% to 5% rests with the top ten. Trimming removed 3 bases from V and 4 bases from J; junction bases left unmatched: 10. The germline gives CDR1 SGHAT, CDR2 FQNNGV. The CDR3 extends over 17 amino acids. This clone has a single count. This sequence originates from a human donor in good health. Some clones in this sample may be carry-over from other donors' samples. The V and J genes are TRBV11-2 and TRBJ2-3, with 10 bases aligning to TRBD1. Material for sequencing was PBMCs. This CDR3 is CASSFGRQGAGSDTQYF. CDR3 DNA: TGTGCCAGCAGCTTCGGTCGACAGGGGGCTGGCTCAGATACGCAGTATTTT.